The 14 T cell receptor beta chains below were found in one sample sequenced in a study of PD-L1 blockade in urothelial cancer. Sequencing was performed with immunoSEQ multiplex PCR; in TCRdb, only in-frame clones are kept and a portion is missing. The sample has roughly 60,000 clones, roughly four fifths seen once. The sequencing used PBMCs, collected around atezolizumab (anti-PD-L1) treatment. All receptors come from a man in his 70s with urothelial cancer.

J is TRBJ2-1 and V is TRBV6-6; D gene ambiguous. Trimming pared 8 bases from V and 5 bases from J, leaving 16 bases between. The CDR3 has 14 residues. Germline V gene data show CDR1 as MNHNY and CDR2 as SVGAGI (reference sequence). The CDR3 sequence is CASDRRSIDNEQFF. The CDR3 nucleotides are TGTGCCAGCGATCGTCGGTCTATCGACAATGAGCAGTTCTTC.

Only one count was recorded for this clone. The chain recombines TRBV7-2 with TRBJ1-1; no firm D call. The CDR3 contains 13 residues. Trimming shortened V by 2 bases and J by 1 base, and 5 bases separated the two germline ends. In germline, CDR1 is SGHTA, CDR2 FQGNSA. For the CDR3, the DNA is TGTGCCAGCAGCTTAAACAGGAACACTGAAGCTTTCTTT. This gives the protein CASSLNRNTEAFF.

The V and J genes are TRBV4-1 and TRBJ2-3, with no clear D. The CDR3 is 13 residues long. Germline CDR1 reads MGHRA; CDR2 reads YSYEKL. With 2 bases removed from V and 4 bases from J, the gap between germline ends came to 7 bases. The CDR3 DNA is TGCGCCAGCAGCCAACGGGTAGCAGATACGCAGTATTTT. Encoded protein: CASSQRVADTQYF.

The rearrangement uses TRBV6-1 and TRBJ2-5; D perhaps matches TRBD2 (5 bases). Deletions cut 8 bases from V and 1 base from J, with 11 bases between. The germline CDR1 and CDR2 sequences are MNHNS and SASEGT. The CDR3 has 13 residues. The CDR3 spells CASLDYLQETQYF. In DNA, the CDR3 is TGTGCCAGCCTCGACTATCTCCAAGAGACCCAGTACTTC.

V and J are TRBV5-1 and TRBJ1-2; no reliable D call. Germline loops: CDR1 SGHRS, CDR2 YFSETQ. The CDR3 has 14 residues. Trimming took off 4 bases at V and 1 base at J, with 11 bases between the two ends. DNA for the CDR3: TGCGCCAGCAGCGGGTCACAGAGTAACTATGGCTACACCTTC. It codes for CASSGSQSNYGYTF.

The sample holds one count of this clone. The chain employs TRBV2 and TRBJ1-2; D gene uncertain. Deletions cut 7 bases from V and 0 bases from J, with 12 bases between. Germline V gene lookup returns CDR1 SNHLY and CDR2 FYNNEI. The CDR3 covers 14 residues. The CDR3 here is CASTLATANYGYTF. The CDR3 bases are TGTGCCAGCACCCTAGCAACAGCTAACTATGGCTACACCTTC.

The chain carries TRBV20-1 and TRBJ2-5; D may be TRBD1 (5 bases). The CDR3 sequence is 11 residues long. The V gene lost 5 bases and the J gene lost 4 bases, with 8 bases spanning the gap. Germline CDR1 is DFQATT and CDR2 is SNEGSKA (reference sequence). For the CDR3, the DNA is TGCAGTGCTGACAGTCCAGAGACCCAGTACTTC. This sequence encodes CSADSPETQYF.

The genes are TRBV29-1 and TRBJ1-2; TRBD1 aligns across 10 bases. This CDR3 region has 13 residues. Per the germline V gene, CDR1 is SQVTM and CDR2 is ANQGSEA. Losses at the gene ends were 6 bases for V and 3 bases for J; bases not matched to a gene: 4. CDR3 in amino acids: CSVGQGRDYGYTF. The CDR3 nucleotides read TGCAGCGTGGGACAGGGGAGGGACTATGGCTACACCTTC. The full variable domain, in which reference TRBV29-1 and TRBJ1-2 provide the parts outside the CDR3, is SAVISQKPSRDICQRGTSLTIQCQVDSQVTMMFWYRQQPGQSLTLIATANQGSEATYESGFVIDKFPISRPNLTFSTLTVSNMSPEDSSIYLCSVGQGRDYGYTFGSGTRLTVV.

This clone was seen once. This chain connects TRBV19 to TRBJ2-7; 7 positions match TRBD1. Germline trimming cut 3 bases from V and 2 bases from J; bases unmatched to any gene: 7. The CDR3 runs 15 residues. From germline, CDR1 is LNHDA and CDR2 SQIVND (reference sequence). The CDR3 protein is CASSIFWDRAYEQYF. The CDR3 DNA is TGTGCCAGTAGTATTTTTTGGGACAGAGCCTACGAGCAGTACTTC. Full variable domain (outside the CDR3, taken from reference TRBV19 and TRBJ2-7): DGGITQSPKYLFRKEGQNVTLSCEQNLNHDAMYWYRQDPGQGLRLIYYSQIVNDFQKGDIAEGYSVSREKKESFPLTVTSAQKNPTAFYLCASSIFWDRAYEQYFGPGTRLTVT.

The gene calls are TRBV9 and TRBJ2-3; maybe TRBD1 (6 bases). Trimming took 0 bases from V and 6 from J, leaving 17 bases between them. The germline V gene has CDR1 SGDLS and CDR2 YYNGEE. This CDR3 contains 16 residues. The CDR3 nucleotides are TGTGCCAGCAGCGTAGTTTCCGGGGCTAGGGGGGATACGCAGTATTTT. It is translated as CASSVVSGARGDTQYF.

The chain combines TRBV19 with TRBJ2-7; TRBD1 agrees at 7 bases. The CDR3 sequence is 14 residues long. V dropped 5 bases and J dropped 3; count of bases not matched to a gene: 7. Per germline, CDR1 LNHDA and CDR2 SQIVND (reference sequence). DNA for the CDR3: TGTGCCAGTAGTCCATCCGGGACAGACTACGAGCAGTACTTC. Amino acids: CASSPSGTDYEQYF.

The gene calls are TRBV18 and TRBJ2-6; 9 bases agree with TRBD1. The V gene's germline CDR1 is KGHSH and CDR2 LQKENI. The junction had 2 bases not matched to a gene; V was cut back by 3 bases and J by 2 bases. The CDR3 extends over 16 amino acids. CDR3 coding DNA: TGTGCCAGCTCACCGGGACAGGGCACTGGGGCCAACGTCCTGACTTTC. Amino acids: CASSPGQGTGANVLTF.

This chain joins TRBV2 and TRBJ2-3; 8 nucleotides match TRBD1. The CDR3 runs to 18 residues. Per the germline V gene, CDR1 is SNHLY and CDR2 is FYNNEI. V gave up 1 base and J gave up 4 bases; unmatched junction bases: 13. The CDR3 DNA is TGTGCCAGCAGTGAAGGTGTTTTGGCAGGGGGCGCCTCAGATACGCAGTATTTT. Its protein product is CASSEGVLAGGASDTQYF.

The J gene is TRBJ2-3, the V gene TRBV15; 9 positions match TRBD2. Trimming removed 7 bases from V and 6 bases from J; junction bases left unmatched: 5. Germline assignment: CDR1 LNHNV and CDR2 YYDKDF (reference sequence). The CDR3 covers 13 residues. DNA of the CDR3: TGTGCCACCACCTTAGCGGGAGTGGATACGCAGTATTTT. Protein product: CATTLAGVDTQYF. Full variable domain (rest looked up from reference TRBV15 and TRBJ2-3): DAMVIQNPRYQVTQFGKPVTLSCSQTLNHNVMYWYQQKSSQAPKLLFHYYDKDFNNEADTPDNFQSRRPNTSFCFLDIRSPGLGDTAMYLCATTLAGVDTQYFGPGTRLTVL.